Listed here is a single T cell receptor (beta chain). The data belong to a study of T cells in Graves' hyperthyroidism and ophthalmopathy. Germline assignment: CDR1 SEHNR and CDR2 FQNEAQ (reference sequence). Between the trimmed V and J ends, which lost 8 bases and 5 bases, there was a span of 13 bases. This CDR3 region has 12 residues. Amplification of TCR beta CDR3 regions was performed using RNA transcripts as template. Initially, a first-round RT-PCR of the TCR CDR3 employed the HTBI primer set. TCRdb redid the calling of the multiplex PCR reads with MiXCR, one entry per CDR3 protein. There are hundreds of thousands of distinct CDR3 sequences in the sample; around 13% occur only once, and approximately 10% lies in the top ten.

The receptor was isolated from a woman aged 18-30 years with Graves' hyperthyroidism. The chain joins TRBV7-9 to TRBJ2-7; D perhaps matches TRBD2 (5 bases). Sequencing was carried out using blood. The CDR3 is CASVGEPDEQYF. CDR3 bases: TGTGCCAGCGTTGGGGAGCCCGACGAGCAGTACTTC.